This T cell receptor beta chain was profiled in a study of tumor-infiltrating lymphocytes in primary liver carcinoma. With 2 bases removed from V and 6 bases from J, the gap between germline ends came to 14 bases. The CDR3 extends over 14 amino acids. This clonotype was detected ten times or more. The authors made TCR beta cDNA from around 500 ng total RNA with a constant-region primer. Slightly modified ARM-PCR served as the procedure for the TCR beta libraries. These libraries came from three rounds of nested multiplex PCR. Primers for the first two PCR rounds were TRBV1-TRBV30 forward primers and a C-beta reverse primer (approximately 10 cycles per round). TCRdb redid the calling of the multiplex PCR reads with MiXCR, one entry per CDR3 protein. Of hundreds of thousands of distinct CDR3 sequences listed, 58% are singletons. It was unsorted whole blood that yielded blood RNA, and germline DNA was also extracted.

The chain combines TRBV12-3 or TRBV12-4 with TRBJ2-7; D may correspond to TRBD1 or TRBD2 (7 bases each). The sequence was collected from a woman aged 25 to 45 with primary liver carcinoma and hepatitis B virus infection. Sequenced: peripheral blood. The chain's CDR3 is CASSLSAGQREQYF. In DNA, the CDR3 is TGTGCCAGCAGTTTATCAGCGGGACAGCGCGAGCAGTACTTC.